The rows below give T cell receptor beta chains drawn from one sample of a study of T cell responses to AZD1222 COVID-19 vaccine. Sequenced by immunoSEQ multiplex PCR; TCRdb stores in-frame clones only, minus some. In the table there are some 95,000 clones, about 86% of which are singletons. The source was peripheral blood, collected on day 0 of AZD1222 vaccination. These receptors all stem from an adult in good health. Both conserved end residues are part of each CDR3. D genes are given only for firm matches. A row's size may be missing; if present it is once, few, many or a size class.

d_gene	v_gene	abundance	j_gene	CDR3nt	CDR3aa
.	TRBV12-3/TRBV12-4	.	TRBJ2-7	TGTGCCAGCAGTTTTGAGGGGGGGCGCGAGCAGTACTTC	CASSFEGGREQYF
.	TRBV14	.	TRBJ2-2	TGTGCCAGCAGCCCGCACCTAGGGGAAACCGGGGAGCTGTTTTTT	CASSPHLGETGELFF
TRBD1	TRBV29-1	few	TRBJ1-1	TGCAGCGTTATAGGACAGGGTGACACTGAAGCTTTCTTT	CSVIGQGDTEAFF
TRBD2	TRBV3-1/TRBV3-2	.	TRBJ2-1	TGTGCCAGCAGTCGGACTAGCGGGGCTTCGGAGTTCTTC	CASSRTSGASEFF
.	TRBV7-2	.	TRBJ2-3	TGTGCCAGCAGCCTTGCCGAGGGAGATACGCAGTATTTT	CASSLAEGDTQYF
.	TRBV2	.	TRBJ2-3	TGTGCCAGCAGTTTCGATACGCAGTATTTT	CASSFDTQYF
TRBD2	TRBV6-6	.	TRBJ2-1	TGTGCCAGCCTGGGAGGGGATGAGCAGTTCTTC	CASLGGDEQFF
.	TRBV19	.	TRBJ1-5	TGTGCCAGTAGTATTCGAGGGGTTGCAAATCAGCCCCAGCATTTT	CASSIRGVANQPQHF
.	TRBV19	.	TRBJ2-5	TGTGCCAGTAGTGGCCAGGGGGGGGAAGAGACCCAGTACTTC	CASSGQGGEETQYF
.	TRBV7-9	.	TRBJ1-5	TGTGCCAGCAGCCGTCTGGGCAGCAATCAGCCCCAGCATTTT	CASSRLGSNQPQHF
.	TRBV18	.	TRBJ1-6	TGTGCCAGCTCACCCCGCTCCGAGAGGGATTCACCCCTCCACTTT	CASSPRSERDSPLHF
TRBD2	TRBV5-1	.	TRBJ2-7	TGCGCCAGCAGTTTAGCGGGGTTGAGCTCCTACGAGCAGTACTTC	CASSLAGLSSYEQYF
.	TRBV7-8	.	TRBJ1-1	TGTGCCAGCAGCTTACGTCAGATCACTGAAGCTTTCTTT	CASSLRQITEAFF
.	TRBV7-9	.	TRBJ1-2	TGTGCCAGCAGCCTTACAGGGCTCGTCCATGGCTACACCTTC	CASSLTGLVHGYTF
.	TRBV10-3	.	TRBJ2-2	TGTGCCATCAGTCCTTCCGAACGGCGGGGCACCGGGGAGCTGTTTTTT	CAISPSERRGTGELFF
TRBD2	TRBV27	few	TRBJ2-7	TGTGCCAGCAGTACGGGACTAGCGGGAACGAAACCCTACGAGCAGTACTTC	CASSTGLAGTKPYEQYF
.	TRBV12-3/TRBV12-4	.	TRBJ1-2	TGTGCCAGCAGTTTAGCGGTCAGGGATGGCTACACCTTC	CASSLAVRDGYTF
.	TRBV6-5	.	TRBJ1-1	TGTGCCAGCAGATCGCTTAGGGGCAGTCATGAAGCTTTCTTT	CASRSLRGSHEAFF
.	TRBV7-8	.	TRBJ1-5	TGTGCCAGCAGCTTTTCCCCCGACAGTACCGATCAGCCCCAGCATTTT	CASSFSPDSTDQPQHF
.	TRBV6-1	.	TRBJ1-2	TGTGCCAGCAGTGAAATCGGGGAGGTGGTCGGCTACACCTTC	CASSEIGEVVGYTF
.	TRBV2	.	TRBJ2-2	TGTGCAAGTCTTCTCCAAAGCGGGTCCGGGGAGCTGTTTTTT	CASLLQSGSGELFF
.	TRBV11-3	.	TRBJ2-1	TGTGCCAGCAGCTTAGATCAGGGGGGGACAGGCTACGGGGCAGGCCTGTTCTTC	CASSLDQGGTGYGAGLFF
TRBD1	TRBV28	.	TRBJ1-1	TGTGCCAGCAGTTTGGACAGGGGAACCATGAACACTGAAGCTTTCTTT	CASSLDRGTMNTEAFF
TRBD2	TRBV2	.	TRBJ2-3	TGTGCCAGCAGTGATGGTAGCGGGAGCACAGATACGCAGTATTTT	CASSDGSGSTDTQYF
.	TRBV27	.	TRBJ2-3	TGTGCCAGCAGCCTCCGGACTACCACAGATACGCAGTATTTT	CASSLRTTTDTQYF
.	TRBV5-1	.	TRBJ2-3	TGCGCCAGCCAAGACAGTCCAACGGAAGAGTATTTT	CASQDSPTEEYF
TRBD1	TRBV7-9	.	TRBJ2-5	TGTGCCAGCAGCTTAGCATCCGGGACAGAGAAAGAGACCCAGTACTTC	CASSLASGTEKETQYF
.	TRBV4-1	.	TRBJ1-2	TGCGCCAGCAGCCAAGAGATGGGGTTCTATGGCTACACCTTC	CASSQEMGFYGYTF
.	TRBV12-3/TRBV12-4	.	TRBJ1-5	TGTGCCAGCAGTTTCGAACGTCAGCCCCAGCATTTT	CASSFERQPQHF